Below, one T cell receptor beta chain is given with its context. Its antigen is not yet known. Base quality data are lacking; no much larger clone is found one base away. Library prep was done by the immunoSEQ multiplex PCR assay. For the multiplex PCR, a mixture combining 60 forward primers for TCR Vbeta segments and 13 reverse primers for TCR Jbeta segments was used. The CDR3 region of rearranged TCR beta genes was amplified from genomic DNA by a multiplex PCR assay. The Illumina HiSeq System was used to sequence the amplified TCR beta libraries as 87-base-pair reads. The paper's processing steps were these. Across the 666 repertoires, a later analysis counted 80 million or so unique TCR beta chains, about 10 million of which were shared by at least two donors. Raw reads were error-corrected and collapsed into unique sequences with a nearest-neighbor algorithm that merged closely related sequences to remove PCR and sequencing errors. V, D and J gene segments were assigned by aligning CDR3 sequences to IMGT reference sequences. For a sequence to be retained, a match of at least six nucleotides was required to both a V gene segment and a J gene segment. A rearrangement counted as productive if the CDR3 had no stop codons and remained in frame with V and J, and every other rearrangement counted as non-productive. Following IMGT convention, CDR3 was defined as the stretch from the second conserved V-encoded cysteine to the conserved J-encoded phenylalanine. In an earlier analysis of some 550 of the donors, sequences lacking an unambiguous match to a single V gene segment were excluded. An earlier analysis of 500 to 600 of the donors classified V segments as functional when productive rearrangements were above 56.7% and as segregating when the standard deviation between donors was above 5%. A statistical classification framework was built for diagnosing cytomegalovirus status from the catalog of TCR beta chain sequences. V and J gene assignment, in a later analysis, came from comparing TCR nucleotide sequences with IMGT/GENE-DB human TR gene sequences. Using the TCRdist pipeline, a later analysis assigned CDR3 sequences along with most-parsimonious VDJ recombination scenarios. In a later analysis, every TCR beta chain was defined by the combination of its CDR3 amino acid sequence and its V-gene family, and reads without a unique V-gene family were dropped. To address suspected cross-contamination and a sequencing artifact, a later analysis removed 550 to 750 highly shared, low-generation-probability nucleotide sequences. A later analysis calculated a clonal expansion index for each public chain from normalized within-repertoire ranks of inferred template counts. In a later analysis, generation probabilities were computed with a VDJ recombination model fitted to out-of-frame rearrangements, and the resulting probabilities were checked against IGoR. A later analysis scored TCR-TCR, TCR-HLA and TCR-CMV co-occurrence with hypergeometric tests, applying a repertoire-size bias correction to TCR pairs. In a later analysis, false discovery rates were estimated by permuting HLA or CMV assignments 20 times. A later analysis grouped co-occurring TCRs with DBSCAN, adding TCRdist sequence similarity when clustering within HLA-allele-positive subsets. For co-occurrence clustering, repertoires with fewer than 30,000 or more than 120,000 public chains were excluded, along with about five repertoires with anomalous nucleotide sharing. TCRdb took over this immuneACCESS table, retaining in-frame rearrangements with V and J assigned. Such tables are incomplete; in checked studies, under half of the missing clones stem from an unresolved V gene, and the remainder is unexplained. V, J and clone size derive from that table, while D and trimming were established from the DNA sequence. The sample records around 62,000 clones, 70% to 90% of which are singletons. The top ten constitute less than 3% of the sample.

The data are from a study of cytomegalovirus exposure and HLA in healthy donors (dated by TCRdb to about 2017). In terms of the full investigation: An earlier analysis of several hundred of the donors reported around 280 Gb of sequence data and 90 million to 120 million unique TCR beta sequences obtained from around 190 million T cells. Roughly 300 gigabases of sequencing data and tens of millions of unique TCR sequences were included in an early release covering 550 to 650 HLA-typed donors. Among the roughly 430 genotyped donors, approximately 77% belonged to the genetic ancestry cluster associated with self-reported Caucasian donors. The study was designed to test whether signatures of past pathogen exposure could be identified by cataloging public T cell receptors. The study used immunosequencing to profile the T cell repertoires of approximately 690 subjects and linked those repertoires to cytomegalovirus serostatus. Along with the approximately 670-subject first cohort, a separate validation cohort of some 130 different subjects was used. To predict cytomegalovirus infection status, the study combined high-throughput TCR immunosequencing, statistical association of individual TCRs with disease status, and machine learning. A later analysis re-examined previously published TCR beta repertoires from roughly 720 donors and added high-resolution HLA genotyping to investigate patterns of TCR occurrence. Rather than using new phenotypic data, the later analysis identified candidate immune exposures from TCR beta sequences and from how often those sequences occurred across donors. An earlier analysis of 587 of the donors applied high-throughput TCR beta sequencing to assess whether each TCR beta V gene segment acted as functional or pseudogenic. Alongside the repertoire data, information on donor age, sex, ethnicity and CMV serostatus was compiled. Genome-wide SNP genotypes for about three fifths of the roughly 700 donors were used in a later genetic analysis, which treated that subset as a discovery cohort. All discovery cohort repertoires had been generated on a single sequencing platform. Both class I and class II loci were covered by HLA typing, at four-digit resolution. Typing coverage differed by locus: A, B, C, DRB1 and DQB1 were typed in about 629-640 donors, DQA1 in approximately 520, DPA1 in nearly 610, and DPB1 in just under 490. Four or five DR-DQ haplotypes were handled as single units for association and clustering because linkage in the cohort was strong. On average, roughly 240,000 unique TCR beta nucleotide sequences were sequenced per donor among a few hundred genotyped donors of the cohort, with approximately 18% of those sequences being non-productive. General study outcomes and caveats: Cytomegalovirus status was reported to be diagnosed by the classifier with high specificity and sensitivity in both the original and validation cohorts. Across donors, most TCR sequences were observed very rarely, whereas some public TCRs were present in many individuals. In this cohort, only TCR beta chains were sequenced, and detectable features were limited by the absence of alpha or paired-chain data. The earlier analysis of approximately 540 of the donors excluded some 15 rarely observed V segments, including chromosome 9 orphons, because counts were too low. When HLA alleles, especially DR and DQ, strongly co-occurred, TCR associations were difficult to assign to individual alleles. In an earlier analysis of over 550 of the donors, most TCR beta V segments were observed in productive rearrangements about 90% or about 30% of the time, broadly matching IMGT annotations. In a later analysis, the rate of TCR association differed among HLA loci, with DRB1 alleles having the most associated TCRs and HLA-C alleles having the fewest. A further reported finding was that TCR beta sequences accurately predicted the HLA-A and HLA-B alleles for most subjects in the first cohort. In the study, around 160 TCR beta chains were listed as associated with cytomegalovirus. According to the authors, the approach could potentially be generalized to other disease states and immunological phenotypes. In a later analysis, HLA-associated TCR beta chains were found to be more clonally expanded and to have lower generation probabilities than equally common non-associated chains. V-gene and J-gene trimming of TCR beta chains was associated with a missense DCLRE1C variant in a later genetic analysis, and the association was replicated in an independent cohort. For the cohort, immune exposure information was limited to CMV serostatus. Presence/absence analyses assumed roughly uniform sequencing depth across donors, an assumption that may not hold. Because some donors lacked HLA typing at each locus, the association tests relied only on the typed subset. Correlated functional status among segregating V segments might reflect linkage disequilibrium, but an unknown experimental factor could not be ruled out. The 87-base-pair reads could not distinguish some IMGT-functional V segments, including TRBV6-2 and TRBV6-3, so those segments were excluded. Most CMV-associated TCR beta chains appeared to be HLA-restricted in a later analysis, and the HLA associations seemed to be driven largely by CMV exposure. In a later analysis, 16,951 TCR beta sequences were associated with specific HLA alleles at a false discovery rate of 0.05. Several of the top co-occurrence clusters appeared to be linked to parvovirus B19, influenza, CMV and Epstein-Barr virus, according to a later analysis. Compared with the approximately 600-donor mean, donors in an Asian-associated ancestry cluster had fewer N-insertions in productive TCRs, according to a later genetic analysis. A few of the identified cytomegalovirus-associated TCR beta chains were confirmed in vitro to be specific for cytomegalovirus antigens. A cluster of highly shared sequence variants was judged likely to represent a technical artifact of the sequencing pipeline.

The cohort comprised fewer than 700 healthy bone marrow donors. Cohort members were all nominally healthy when sampled, although unrecorded immune exposures were likely present. The donor tested CMV seronegative, placing the donor among the roughly 350 seronegative members of the cohort. Each donor provided a peripheral blood sample, and peripheral blood mononuclear cells were used for TCR beta sequencing. The Qiagen DNeasy Blood Extraction Kit was used to extract genomic DNA from the blood cell samples. Reading from cysteine to phenylalanine, the CDR3 counts 13 amino acids. Only the CDR3 region is kept as DNA, spanning 39 bases read in frame from base 1. According to the germline V gene (reference sequence), CDR1 reads MNHEY and CDR2 reads SMNVEV. Trimming takes 3 bases from V and 0 bases from J, and the germline ends sit 3 bases apart.

The V gene is TRBV27 and the J gene is TRBJ1-5; too little of a D gene remains to name it. The receptor was derived from a young woman in good health and CMV-seronegative. Sequenced input: PBMCs. CDR3 reads: CASSFYSNQPQHF. The nucleotides are TGTGCCAGCAGTTTTTATAGCAATCAGCCCCAGCATTTT.